The 22 T cell receptor beta chains listed next were all sequenced from one sample in a study of blood T cell repertoires in COVID-19. The method was immunoSEQ multiplex PCR; TCRdb's version includes in-frame clones alone and lacks a portion of them. The sample carries 95,000 to 150,000 clones, approximately 83% recorded once. The specimen was peripheral blood. These receptor sequences come from a woman aged 70-85 years with acute or convalescent COVID-19.

This chain joins TRBV6-5 and TRBJ2-2, with D perhaps TRBD2 (5 bases). The V end was cut by 2 bases, the J end by 2 bases, with 9 bases between. Germline loops: CDR1 MNHEY, CDR2 SVGAGI. The CDR3 consists of 15 residues. The DNA for the CDR3 is TGTGCCAGCAGTTACGGGCTAGCCAACACCGGGGAGCTGTTTTTT. Its protein product is CASSYGLANTGELFF.

The chain couples TRBV6-2 or TRBV6-3 to TRBJ1-1; 8 nucleotides align to TRBD1. The J segment lost 7 bases and the V segment lost 0 bases, leaving 7 bases of the junction unmatched. The CDR3 contains 15 residues. CDR1 MNHEY and CDR2 SVGEGT come from the germline V gene. In DNA, the CDR3 is TGTGCCAGCAGTTACTCGGGCAGGGGGCGAGGTGAAGCTTTCTTT. Encoded protein: CASSYSGRGRGEAFF.

The chain recombines TRBV6-5 with TRBJ2-1; TRBD1 might be the D (7 bases). Trimming pared 0 bases from V and 7 bases from J, leaving 16 bases between. Germline CDR1 and CDR2: MNHEY and SVGAGI. The CDR3 totals 16 residues. DNA for the CDR3: TGTGCCAGCAGTTACTCCCTCGGCAGGGGGAGGAATGAGCAGTTCTTC. This translates into CASSYSLGRGRNEQFF.

The chain joins TRBV27 to TRBJ1-1; 8 bases align to TRBD1. Germline V CDR1 and CDR2: MNHEY, SMNVEV (reference sequence). The CDR3 runs 14 residues. The ends lost 5 bases at V and 3 bases at J; junction bases unmatched: 5. The CDR3 DNA is TGTGCCAGCAGTCTTTACAGGGGGGACACTGAAGCTTTCTTT. The encoded protein is CASSLYRGDTEAFF.

The chain couples TRBV4-3 to TRBJ2-7; 10 nucleotides match TRBD1. The germline V gene has CDR1 LGHNA and CDR2 YSLEER. V shed 5 bases and J 1 base; nucleotides not matched to a gene: 5. The CDR3 has 15 amino acids. The CDR3 here is CASSYGQGESYEQYF. The CDR3 DNA sequence: TGCGCCAGCAGCTACGGACAGGGGGAGTCCTACGAGCAGTACTTC.

The table lists this clone with a few counts. V gene TRBV4-3 combines with J gene TRBJ1-1, with D possibly being TRBD1 (5 bases). Germline V gives CDR1 LGHNA, CDR2 YSLEER. V was clipped by 4 bases and J by 4 bases, with 16 bases between them. This CDR3 is 15 amino acids long. The CDR3 nucleotides read TGCGCCAGCAGCCGAGACAGTCGGGGAGGCACTGAAGCTTTCTTT. The encoded protein is CASSRDSRGGTEAFF.

The rearrangement links TRBV3-1 (or the pseudogene TRBV3-2) to TRBJ1-4; 7 bases line up with TRBD1. The ends lost 0 bases at V and 7 bases at J; junction bases unmatched: 5. Germline V gene sequence: CDR1 LGHDT, CDR2 YNNKEL (reference sequence). The length of the CDR3 is 15 residues. The CDR3: CASSQDRTGSEKLFF. As DNA, the CDR3 is TGTGCCAGCAGCCAAGATAGGACAGGTAGTGAAAAACTGTTTTTT.

The rearrangement joins TRBV4-2 to TRBJ1-4, with no clear D. Germline CDR1 reads LGHNA; CDR2 reads YNFKEQ. V lost 0 bases and J 7 bases, leaving 15 bases between the germline ends. The CDR3 totals 16 residues. CDR3 nucleotides: TGTGCCAGCAGCCAAGATTGGAAGGGAGTGGGTGAAAAACTGTTTTTT. This codes for CASSQDWKGVGEKLFF.

The chain is built from TRBV10-3 and TRBJ1-1; D is possibly TRBD1 (6 bases). The V end lost 9 bases, the J end lost 1 base, and 12 bases lay between the germline ends. Germline values: CDR1 ENHRY, CDR2 SYGVKD. The CDR3 is 13 residues long. The CDR3 DNA follows: TGTGCCATGAACAGGGAACCGAACACTGAAGCTTTCTTT. Translated, it gives CAMNREPNTEAFF.

The chain joins TRBV25-1 to TRBJ2-3; 10 nucleotides agree with TRBD1. The J segment lost 7 bases and the V segment lost 6 bases, leaving 10 bases of the junction unmatched. This CDR3 is built from 15 residues. Germline CDR1 is MGHDK and CDR2 is SYGVNS. CDR3 amino acids: CASSRGQGGTHTQYF. Written as DNA, the CDR3 is TGTGCCAGCAGCCGCGGACAGGGGGGCACTCATACGCAGTATTTT.

The chain uses TRBV24-1 and TRBJ1-2, with D possibly being TRBD1 (5 bases). CDR3 length: 15 amino acids. CDR1 KGHDR and CDR2 SFDVKD come from the germline V gene. V was trimmed by 3 bases and J by 0 bases, leaving 10 bases between them. The CDR3 loop reads CATSDTTGANYGYTF. CDR3 sequence (DNA): TGTGCCACCAGTGATACCACAGGCGCTAACTATGGCTACACCTTC.

This clone was recorded a few times. Other DNA sequences in this sample translate to the same CDR3. The chain has TRBV19 and TRBJ1-1; D is uncertain. CDR1 is LNHDA, CDR2 SQIVND, per germline (reference sequence). This CDR3 is 12 amino acids long. The germline V and J ends were trimmed by 5 bases and 5 bases, with 9 bases remaining between them. This chain's CDR3 is CASSRSGTEAFF. The DNA of the CDR3 is TGTGCCAGTAGTCGCTCGGGGACTGAAGCTTTCTTT.

The chain recombines TRBV5-5 with TRBJ2-1; TRBD1 matches at 7 bases. This CDR3 has 13 residues. The germline CDR1 and CDR2 sequences are SGHKS and YYEKEE (reference sequence). The V gene end was trimmed by 4 bases and the J gene end by 4 bases; junction bases not matched to a gene: 2. As DNA, the CDR3 is TGTGCCAGCAGCATACAGGGGTACAATGAGCAGTTCTTC. Translated: CASSIQGYNEQFF. Complete variable domain (other parts from reference TRBV5-5 and TRBJ2-1): DAGVTQSPTHLIKTRGQQVTLRCSPISGHKSVSWYQQVLGQGPQFIFQYYEKEERGRGNFPDRFSARQFPNYSSELNVNALLLGDSALYLCASSIQGYNEQFFGPGTRLTVL.

The V and J genes are TRBV25-1 and TRBJ2-7; possible D gene TRBD1, 6 bases. The CDR3 consists of 15 residues. Deletions cut 3 bases from V and 4 bases from J, with 16 bases between. The V gene's germline CDR1 is MGHDK and CDR2 SYGVNS. CDR3 sequence: CASSDRAGEFYEQYF. CDR3 nucleotide sequence: TGTGCCAGCAGTGATCGCGCAGGGGAATTTTACGAGCAGTACTTC.

This sequence joins TRBV21-1 and TRBJ1-6; TRBD1 reflects the table's D call only, with no check against the DNA. TRBV21-1 is noted as a pseudogene. The CDR3 consists of 17 residues. The CDR3 loop reads CASRPTQGPLDNSPLHF. The CDR3 coding sequence is TGTGCCAGCAGACCCACACAGGGGCCCCTAGATAATTCACCCCTCCACTTT.

Here the CDR3 reads CASSQAQGRTMNTEAFF. In nucleotides, the CDR3 is TGCGCCAGCAGCCAAGCGCAGGGACGGACTATGAACACTGAAGCTTTCTTT. The chain is built from TRBV4-1 and TRBJ1-1; possibly TRBD1 for D (5 bases). V was clipped by 1 base and J by 0 bases, with 15 bases between them. The CDR3 has 17 amino acids. The germline V gene has CDR1 MGHRA and CDR2 YSYEKL.

This clone occurred a few times. J is TRBJ2-1 and V is TRBV2, with D possibly being TRBD1 (5 bases). Trimming stripped 7 bases from V and 6 bases from J, with 16 bases between. The CDR3 sequence is 14 residues long. Per germline, CDR1 SNHLY and CDR2 FYNNEI. Here the CDR3 reads CASTSDTGSNEQFF. In DNA form, the CDR3 reads TGTGCCAGCACCTCGGACACGGGCAGCAATGAGCAGTTCTTC. The full variable domain, with the rest looked up from reference TRBV2 and TRBJ2-1, is EPEVTQTPSHQVTQMGQEVILRCVPISNHLYFYWYRQILGQKVEFLVSFYNNEISEKSEIFDDQFSVERPDGSNFTLKIRSTKLEDSAMYFCASTSDTGSNEQFFGPGTRLTVL.

The chain joins TRBV11-3 to TRBJ1-5; TRBD1 matches at 8 bases. Germline CDR1 reads SGHNT; CDR2 reads YENEEA. The CDR3 has 18 amino acids. The junction had 7 bases not matched to a gene; V was cut back by 0 bases and J by 0 bases. The CDR3 bases are TGTGCCAGCAGCTTAGATCAGGGGGCCATGTATAGCAATCAGCCCCAGCATTTT. It specifies CASSLDQGAMYSNQPQHF.

V gene TRBV19 combines with J gene TRBJ2-5; 10 bases are shared with TRBD2. The V gene end was trimmed by 9 bases and the J gene end by 1 base; junction bases not matched to a gene: 5. Germline-derived CDR1 and CDR2 are LNHDA and SQIVND (reference sequence). There are 14 residues in the CDR3. CDR3 sequence reads: CASRASGGQETQYF. In DNA, the CDR3 is TGTGCCAGCCGGGCTAGCGGGGGCCAAGAGACCCAGTACTTC.

This clone came up a few times. The chain is built from TRBV4-1 and TRBJ1-1; the D is unclear. V lost 3 bases and J lost 11, with 16 bases in between. The CDR3 has 13 residues. Germline loops: CDR1 MGHRA, CDR2 YSYEKL. Here the CDR3 reads CASSHRVWPGAFF. Here the CDR3 DNA reads TGCGCCAGCAGCCATCGGGTGTGGCCCGGGGCTTTCTTT.

This clone was observed once. The V call is TRBV7-9, the J call TRBJ1-2; D remains unclear. This CDR3 is built from 13 residues. In germline, CDR1 is SEHNR, CDR2 FQNEAQ (reference sequence). The V and J ends lost 2 bases and 10 bases respectively, with 14 bases between them. The CDR3, as DNA: TGTGCCAGCAGCTTACTCGGGGAAAACCCCTACACCTTC. Its translation is CASSLLGENPYTF.

V gene TRBV11-3 combines with J gene TRBJ1-1, with TRBD1 matching over 12 bases. This CDR3 has 16 residues. After removal of 1 base from V and 4 bases from J, the junction contained 4 bases not matched to a gene. The germline V gene encodes CDR1 SGHNT and CDR2 YENEEA. The CDR3 DNA sequence: TGTGCCAGCAGCTTAGGGGGACAGGGGGCCAGCACTGAAGCTTTCTTT. Its protein product is CASSLGGQGASTEAFF.